This TCR beta chain was sequenced for a study of CD8+ T cells in alopecia areata. Findings of the study overall: Mice showed TCR sharing more clearly than patients did, possibly owing to HLA.

This clone occurred a few times. Its antigen is still unknown. The CDR3 totals 14 residues. Trimming shortened V by 0 bases and J by 7 bases, and 13 bases separated the two germline ends. Germline assignment: CDR1 SGHRS and CDR2 YFSETQ. RNA extraction and reverse transcription yielded cDNA as sequencing template. Sequencing used immunoSEQ multiplex PCR; TCRdb keeps in-frame clones, though not all of them. This table has roughly 150,000 clones, around 55% appearing once. Source material: CD4+ T cells sorted from blood. The receptor's source is a human donor in good health. The J gene is TRBJ1-1, the V gene TRBV5-1; tentative D call: TRBD1 (5 bases). CDR3 coding DNA: TGCGCCAGCAGCTTGGGTTCCAGGGTAAATGAAGCTTTCTTT. Protein: CASSLGSRVNEAFF.